This record looks at one T cell receptor (beta chain) sequence and its context. This sample was included in a study of OX40 agonist ivuxolimab in advanced cancers. Looking at the study overall: Intravenous ivuxolimab was administered to patients every 2 weeks at 0.01 to 10 mg/kg. Males comprised 70% to 90% of the group, whose mean age was approximately 60 years (range 23 to 79).

Excluded were patients having autoimmune disease history or systemic immunosuppression. Blood sampling was done at baseline, cycle 4 day 1, and cycle 7 day 1. Assay used: immunoSEQ multiplex PCR; TCRdb lists only in-frame clones, some missing. The table lists tens of thousands of clones, 85% of them singletons. This CDR3 is 13 amino acids long. CDR1 MDHEN and CDR2 SYDVKM come from the germline V gene. Deletions cut 3 bases from V and 5 bases from J, with 8 bases between. The J gene is TRBJ1-5, the V gene TRBV28; D uncertain. The sample was CD4+ or CD8+ T cells sorted from blood, taken in a trial of the OX40 agonist ivuxolimab. The source is an adult with an advanced solid tumor such as melanoma, head and neck, liver or kidney cancer. CDR3 residues: CASSFRVDQPQHF. The CDR3 nucleotides are TGTGCCAGCAGTTTCAGAGTTGATCAGCCCCAGCATTTT.